This T cell receptor (beta chain) was retrieved from a study of control samples from healthy donors and cancer patients. This CDR3 is 14 amino acids long. The germline V gene has CDR1 SEHNR and CDR2 FQNEAQ (reference sequence). V dropped 6 bases and J dropped 1; count of bases not matched to a gene: 3. Libraries were prepared by immunoSEQ multiplex PCR; TCRdb keeps only in-frame clonotypes and omits some of them. This table holds over 200,000 clones, approximately 80% found once. The sequence came from a woman aged 55-70 years with lung cancer. This chain connects TRBV7-9 to TRBJ2-5; 9 bases map to TRBD1. Sequenced material: PBMCs. The CDR3 loop is CASRETGGQETQYF. In DNA, the CDR3 is TGTGCCAGCAGAGAGACAGGGGGCCAAGAGACCCAGTACTTC.